These 28 T cell receptor beta chains originate from one sample sequenced in a study of T cell responses to AZD1222 COVID-19 vaccine. Data came from immunoSEQ multiplex PCR; TCRdb stores just in-frame clones and leaves some out. The table includes about 73,000 clones, approximately 88% detected once. The material sequenced was peripheral blood, taken on day 0 of AZD1222 vaccination. Receptors were obtained from an adult in good health.

This rearrangement joins TRBV6-5 to TRBJ1-6; D ambiguous. Germline V gene data show CDR1 as MNHEY and CDR2 as SVGAGI. There are 15 residues in the CDR3. Trimming took 7 bases from V and 4 from J, leaving 14 bases between them. CDR3 loop: CASKIEDKYNSPLHF. As DNA, the CDR3 is TGTGCCAGCAAGATTGAAGACAAATATAATTCACCCCTCCACTTT.

The CDR3 bases are TGTGCCAGCAGCTTAGCGGGGGAGCGGTACGAGCAGTACTTC. It is translated as CASSLAGERYEQYF. The genes are TRBV7-9 and TRBJ2-7; the D call may be TRBD1 or TRBD2 (5 bases each). There are 14 residues in the CDR3. V lost 0 bases to trimming and J lost 4 bases, with 10 bases between them. CDR1 is SEHNR and CDR2 is FQNEAQ in the germline V gene (reference sequence).

The chain uses TRBV18 and TRBJ1-2, with TRBD1 matching 9 bases. V was clipped by 2 bases and J by 4 bases; unmatched bases: 5. CDR1 and CDR2 from the germline V gene are KGHSH and LQKENI. The CDR3 loop spans 15 amino acids. The CDR3 DNA is TGTGCCAGCTCACCAGAGGACAGGGGACCCTATGGCTACACCTTC. Translation: CASSPEDRGPYGYTF.

This chain joins TRBV5-5 and TRBJ2-3; D ambiguous. V lost 2 bases to trimming and J lost 3 bases, with 13 bases between them. The CDR3 consists of 15 residues. Germline values: CDR1 SGHKS, CDR2 YYEKEE (reference sequence). CDR3: CASSFYVIATDTQYF. CDR3 coding DNA: TGTGCCAGCAGCTTTTATGTCATAGCTACAGATACGCAGTATTTT.

The J gene is TRBJ1-1, the V gene TRBV25-1; D not certain. This CDR3 is 13 amino acids long. Looked up from germline, CDR1 is MGHDK and CDR2 is SYGVNS. The ends were cut back, 4 bases at V and 4 bases at J, with 10 bases in the middle. Written as DNA, the CDR3 is TGTGCCAGCAGTGTGTGGGCTGGCACTGAAGCTTTCTTT. Protein product: CASSVWAGTEAFF. The full variable domain, in which reference TRBV25-1 and TRBJ1-1 provide the parts outside the CDR3, is EADIYQTPRYLVIGTGKKITLECSQTMGHDKMYWYQQDPGMELHLIHYSYGVNSTEKGDLSSESTVSRIRTEHFPLTLESARPSHTSQYLCASSVWAGTEAFFGQGTRLTVV.

This sequence joins TRBV4-1 and TRBJ2-1; either TRBD1 or TRBD2 may supply D (5 bases each). This CDR3 spans 18 amino acids. The germline gives CDR1 MGHRA, CDR2 YSYEKL. Trimming shortened V by 0 bases and J by 0 bases, and 15 bases separated the two germline ends. The DNA of the CDR3 is TGCGCCAGCAGCCAAGATACGGGGCCTCCGAGCTCCTACAATGAGCAGTTCTTC. The encoded protein is CASSQDTGPPSSYNEQFF.

The chain recombines TRBV28 with TRBJ2-7; 7 nucleotides line up with TRBD1. CDR1 MDHEN and CDR2 SYDVKM come from the germline V gene. V trimming: 5 bases; J trimming: 5 bases; junction bases outside the gene matches: 9. CDR3 length: 14 residues. CDR3 nucleotide sequence: TGTGCCAGCAGTCCCCCGGGACAGTCGAACGAGCAGTACTTC. Translating gives CASSPPGQSNEQYF.

The V and J genes are TRBV5-1 and TRBJ2-7; perhaps TRBD1 as D (5 bases). CDR1 is SGHRS, CDR2 YFSETQ, per germline. V dropped 1 base and J dropped 4 bases, with 15 bases sitting between them. CDR3 length: 15 residues. The CDR3 reads CASSLTADSTYEQYF. The CDR3 region has the DNA TGCGCCAGCAGCTTGACCGCAGACAGTACATACGAGCAGTACTTC.

The V and J genes are TRBV18 and TRBJ2-4; D perhaps matches TRBD2 (5 bases). V was shortened by 3 bases and J by 2 bases, with 17 bases between the two germline ends. Germline V gene data show CDR1 as KGHSH and CDR2 as LQKENI. The CDR3 contains 17 residues. CDR3 loop: CASSPPGSGVTKNIQYF. The CDR3 DNA reads as TGTGCCAGCTCACCTCCTGGGAGCGGTGTAACCAAAAACATTCAGTACTTC.

The rearrangement uses TRBV18 and TRBJ2-5; D might be TRBD2 (6 bases). CDR1 is KGHSH and CDR2 is LQKENI in the germline V gene. Between the trimmed V and J ends, which lost 2 bases and 5 bases, there was a span of 9 bases. The CDR3 spans 13 residues. This chain's CDR3 is CASSPSGRETQYF. DNA for the CDR3: TGTGCCAGCTCACCATCAGGGAGGGAGACCCAGTACTTC.

This rearrangement joins TRBV21-1 to TRBJ1-2; TRBD1 is the table's D call and was not checked against the DNA. TRBV21-1 is listed as a pseudogene. The CDR3 loop spans 16 amino acids. CDR3 bases: TGTGCCAGCAGCGCCCAGTGGTCGGACAGCGACTATGGCTACACCTTC. Translation: CASSAQWSDSDYGYTF.

The sample holds a few counts of this clone. The V and J genes are TRBV28 and TRBJ2-2, with TRBD2 as a possible D gene (5 bases). This CDR3 has 14 residues. In germline, CDR1 is MDHEN, CDR2 SYDVKM. V lost 2 bases and J lost 5, with 9 bases in between. The CDR3, as DNA: TGTGCCAGCAGTTTAGGGAGCCTGACCGGGGAGCTGTTTTTT. It specifies CASSLGSLTGELFF.

In this sample, this clone turned up once. The chain combines TRBV5-4 with TRBJ2-7; 7 nucleotides align to TRBD1. The CDR3 has 15 residues. Germline CDR1 reads SGHNT; CDR2 reads YYREEE (reference sequence). With V trimmed by 2 bases and J by 2 bases, 7 bases remained unmatched. CDR3 protein: CASSLGTAITYEQYF. The CDR3 DNA follows: TGTGCCAGCAGCTTAGGGACAGCAATCACCTACGAGCAGTACTTC.

In its sample, this clone was seen a few times. V usage is TRBV18 and J usage is TRBJ2-3, with 8 bases identical to TRBD2. There are 18 residues in the CDR3. V trimming: 6 bases; J trimming: 0 bases; junction bases outside the gene matches: 14. Germline loops: CDR1 KGHSH, CDR2 LQKENI. The CDR3 protein is CASSPPEVVAGSTDTQYF. DNA of the CDR3: TGTGCCAGCTCCCCCCCGGAGGTGGTAGCGGGAAGCACAGATACGCAGTATTTT.

This clone was seen more than once but under ten times. The CDR3: CASRTVNYGYTF. DNA for the CDR3: TGTGCCAGTAGGACGGTTAACTATGGCTACACCTTC. The chain joins TRBV28 to TRBJ1-2; D call uncertain. CDR1 MDHEN and CDR2 SYDVKM come from the germline V gene. The length of the CDR3 is 12 residues. Deletions cut 9 bases from V and 1 base from J, with 9 bases between.

The chain is built from TRBV14 and TRBJ2-5, with 8 bases that match TRBD1. The junction had 4 bases not matched to a gene; V was cut back by 3 bases and J by 1 base. The CDR3 spans 15 residues. Germline CDR1 and CDR2: SGHDN and FVKESK. In DNA form, the CDR3 reads TGTGCCAGCAGCCACTACACAGGGGGCCAAGAGACCCAGTACTTC. This encodes CASSHYTGGQETQYF.

V usage is TRBV5-1 and J usage is TRBJ2-5; TRBD1 matches at 7 bases. The CDR3 is 15 amino acids. Germline CDR1 is SGHRS and CDR2 is YFSETQ. J lost 2 bases, V lost 4 bases, and 8 bases had no gene match. As DNA, the CDR3 is TGCGCCAGCAGCCCGACCGACAGGGTTCAAGAGACCCAGTACTTC. It is translated as CASSPTDRVQETQYF.

This sequence joins TRBV25-1 and TRBJ2-2; the match to TRBD1 covers 12 bases. Germline loops: CDR1 MGHDK, CDR2 SYGVNS. The CDR3 has 15 amino acids. Losses at the gene ends were 9 bases for V and 5 bases for J; bases not matched to a gene: 7. The chain's CDR3 is CASSGTGGWTGELFF. The CDR3 bases are TGTGCCAGTTCCGGGACAGGGGGCTGGACCGGGGAGCTGTTTTTT. Full variable domain (missing parts from reference TRBV25-1 and TRBJ2-2): EADIYQTPRYLVIGTGKKITLECSQTMGHDKMYWYQQDPGMELHLIHYSYGVNSTEKGDLSSESTVSRIRTEHFPLTLESARPSHTSQYLCASSGTGGWTGELFFGEGSRLTVL.

The genes are TRBV10-3 and TRBJ1-2; TRBD1 is a possible D gene (6 bases). Trimming left V 4 bases short and J 4 bases short, with 10 bases between. The CDR3 has 13 residues. Per the germline V gene, CDR1 is ENHRY and CDR2 is SYGVKD. CDR3 residues: CAISVGGGYGYTF. The DNA for the CDR3 is TGTGCCATCAGTGTTGGAGGGGGCTATGGCTACACCTTC.

The V gene is TRBV28, the J gene TRBJ1-5; no firm D call. The V end lost 7 bases, the J end lost 0 bases, and 16 bases lay between the germline ends. The length of the CDR3 is 16 residues. Germline V gene data show CDR1 as MDHEN and CDR2 as SYDVKM. The CDR3 DNA is TGTGCCAGCACTAAGTCAGGAATGCATAGCAATCAGCCCCAGCATTTT. This translates into CASTKSGMHSNQPQHF.

The chain recombines TRBV28 with TRBJ2-7; D perhaps matches TRBD1 (6 bases). This CDR3 comprises 16 residues. CDR1 MDHEN and CDR2 SYDVKM come from the germline V gene. V lost 3 bases to trimming and J lost 2 bases, with 17 bases between them. The CDR3 loop reads CASSLKPLGGAYEQYF. The CDR3 DNA sequence: TGTGCCAGCAGTTTGAAGCCTCTAGGGGGTGCCTACGAGCAGTACTTC.

The CDR3 sequence is CASSAPSNTEAFF. The CDR3 bases are TGTGCCAGCAGCGCTCCATCTAACACTGAAGCTTTCTTT. This chain joins TRBV9 and TRBJ1-1; D unresolved. The CDR3 has 13 amino acids. Germline CDR1 SGDLS, CDR2 YYNGEE. V shed 3 bases and J shed 2 bases, with 8 bases lying between them.

The chain combines TRBV4-2 with TRBJ2-1; 7 bases agree with TRBD2. The CDR3 has 15 residues. The junction had 9 bases not matched to a gene; V was cut back by 0 bases and J by 10 bases. Per germline, CDR1 LGHNA and CDR2 YNFKEQ. The CDR3 reads CASSQEGTTPREQFF. The CDR3, as DNA: TGTGCCAGCAGCCAAGAAGGGACTACCCCCAGGGAGCAGTTCTTC.

V usage is TRBV15 and J usage is TRBJ2-5, with D hard to call. This CDR3 has 13 amino acids. Trimming shortened V by 3 bases and J by 0 bases, and 5 bases separated the two germline ends. Per the germline V gene, CDR1 is LNHNV and CDR2 is YYDKDF (reference sequence). Written as DNA, the CDR3 is TGTGCCACCAGCAGGGCGGACCAAGAGACCCAGTACTTC. Translation gives CATSRADQETQYF.

The chain couples TRBV27 to TRBJ1-5, with 8 bases matching TRBD1. The CDR3 sequence is 17 residues long. Per germline, CDR1 MNHEY and CDR2 SMNVEV (reference sequence). J gave up 4 bases and V 0 bases, and 8 bases lay outside the gene matches. The CDR3 bases are TGTGCCAGCAGTTTATCCGGGGGACAGGCCCAGAATCAGCCCCAGCATTTT. As protein: CASSLSGGQAQNQPQHF.

The chain's CDR3 is CASSLGVGLASYEQYF. The CDR3 DNA reads as TGTGCCAGCAGTTTAGGTGTTGGGCTAGCTTCCTACGAGCAGTACTTC. The genes are TRBV28 and TRBJ2-7; TRBD2 might be the D (5 bases). With 2 bases removed from V and 1 base from J, the gap between germline ends came to 15 bases. The CDR3 spans 16 residues. Germline assignment: CDR1 MDHEN and CDR2 SYDVKM.

The rearrangement links TRBV27 to TRBJ2-3, with TRBD2 matching 8 bases. The CDR3 extends over 15 amino acids. The J segment lost 5 bases and the V segment lost 2 bases, leaving 6 bases of the junction unmatched. Per germline, CDR1 MNHEY and CDR2 SMNVEV (reference sequence). CDR3 in DNA: TGTGCCAGCAGTTTAGCAGCGGGAGCCGGAGATACGCAGTATTTT. Translating it yields CASSLAAGAGDTQYF.

The chain carries TRBV28 and TRBJ2-1, with TRBD2 as a possible D gene (6 bases). Trimming removed 2 bases from V and 7 bases from J, with 21 bases in between. Looked up from germline, CDR1 is MDHEN and CDR2 is SYDVKM. The CDR3 runs to 17 residues. The CDR3 DNA reads as TGTGCCAGCAGTTTAGTCGTTGGAACTAGCCGGGGGAATGAGCAGTTCTTC. Translating gives CASSLVVGTSRGNEQFF.